The clone carrying this T cell receptor beta chain has ten or more counts. Its antigen is still unknown. This record comes from a study of Graves' ophthalmopathy and Graves' hyperthyroidism. Points from the study as a whole: Distinction of ophthalmopathy from stable hyperthyroidism by a 13-signature model reached nearly 90% sensitivity and 75% to 84% specificity. Among expanded thyroid clonotypes above 0.001 frequency, most also occurred in blood.

Ophthalmopathy was moderately-to-severely active, CAS at least 3, NOSPECS at least 4, lasting under 3 months. Physicians reached a diagnosis by relying on clinical symptoms, serum thyroxine, TRAb, thyroid ultrasound and orbital computed tomography. RNA transcripts served as template for amplifying TCR beta CDR3 sequences. After a first-round RT-PCR with HTBI primers, a second-round multiplex PCR was run. MiXCR, run by TCRdb on the multiplex PCR reads, gives a single entry per CDR3 protein. The repertoire holds approximately 160,000 distinct CDR3 sequences, approximately 40% seen once, with 8% to 9% in the top ten. The sequencing sample was made of peripheral blood. The receptor's source is a man aged 25-40 years with Graves' ophthalmopathy.

CDR3 residues: CASSSYSGPQETQYF. CDR3 nucleotides: TGTGCCAGCAGCTCTTATAGCGGACCACAAGAGACCCAGTACTTC. The chain joins TRBV7-2 to TRBJ2-5; a weak D match, TRBD2 (6 bases). This CDR3 spans 15 amino acids. Germline CDR1 reads SGHTA; CDR2 reads FQGNSA. The V and J ends lost 4 bases and 2 bases respectively, with 14 bases between them.